This TCR beta chain was sequenced during a study of neurological immune-mediated disorders. Study conclusions and caveats: The repertoires of 18 of 34 multiple sclerosis patients were placed by phylogenetic grouping in a single related-CDR3 cluster, which may be a signature. Levels of TCR clonal expansion peaked in HTLV-1-associated myelopathy and reached their lowest in multiple sclerosis, under those of healthy controls. No clinical or MRI feature was associated with the multiple sclerosis repertoire cluster.

There are 15 residues in the CDR3. CDR1 is SGHNT and CDR2 is YYREEE in the germline V gene (reference sequence). J gave up 3 bases and V 0 bases, and 6 bases lay outside the gene matches. This clonotype was counted many times. Its target is unknown. Each CDR3 protein is one row after TCRdb ran MiXCR on the 5' RACE reads. The data contain about 70,000 distinct CDR3 sequences, roughly 4.5% of them singletons. PBMCs numbering 2 million and stored at -80 C yielded the unsorted libraries. The J gene is TRBJ2-7, the V gene TRBV5-4; 7 bases line up with TRBD2. The source is a woman between 70 and 85 years old with multiple sclerosis. Sequences were obtained from PBMCs. CDR3: CASSLDPTSFYEQYF. The CDR3 nucleotides read TGTGCCAGCAGCTTGGACCCGACTAGCTTCTACGAGCAGTACTTC.